What follows are 21 T cell receptor beta chains derived from one specimen sequenced in a study of beta chain features in type 1 diabetes. The study reverse transcribed the entire isolated RNA, so it sequenced expressed TCRB transcripts. Produced via immunoSEQ multiplex PCR; TCRdb's table is partial and in-frame only. The sample records 25,000 or so clones, roughly three quarters being singletons. The sample taken for sequencing was Tregs from blood. These receptors were collected from a woman aged 40 to 50 in good health.

The count of this clone is one. J is TRBJ2-5 and V is TRBV7-2; no reliable D call. Between the trimmed V and J ends, which lost 5 bases and 7 bases, there was a span of 11 bases. Germline V gives CDR1 SGHTA, CDR2 FQGNSA. This CDR3 has 12 residues. The CDR3 sequence is CASSTPLRTQYF. CDR3 in DNA: TGTGCCAGCAGCACCCCCCTAAGGACCCAGTACTTC.

V and J are TRBV15 and TRBJ2-7; no definite D call. Germline V gene lookup returns CDR1 LNHNV and CDR2 YYDKDF (reference sequence). V lost 1 base to trimming and J lost 6 bases, with 4 bases between them. CDR3 length equals 11 residues. Here the CDR3 reads CATSRGAEQYF. For the CDR3, the DNA is TGTGCCACCAGCAGAGGAGCCGAGCAGTACTTC.

This sequence joins TRBV25-1 and TRBJ2-3; TRBD2 aligns across 8 bases. J was trimmed by 1 base and V by 3 bases; bases with no gene match: 0. Germline V gene lookup returns CDR1 MGHDK and CDR2 SYGVNS. This CDR3 has 14 amino acids. The CDR3 coding sequence is TGTGCCAGCAGTGACGGGAGGGGCACAGATACGCAGTATTTT. Translation gives CASSDGRGTDTQYF. Based on the CDR3 plus reference TRBV25-1 and TRBJ2-3, the full variable domain is EADIYQTPRYLVIGTGKKITLECSQTMGHDKMYWYQQDPGMELHLIHYSYGVNSTEKGDLSSESTVSRIRTEHFPLTLESARPSHTSQYLCASSDGRGTDTQYFGPGTRLTVL.

A word on this clone: This sample also contains other DNA sequences that code for the same CDR3. The chain employs TRBV5-1 and TRBJ2-7, with D possibly being TRBD1 (6 bases). Per germline, CDR1 SGHRS and CDR2 YFSETQ. The CDR3 loop spans 14 amino acids. Trimming removed 4 bases at V and 10 bases at J, with 21 bases between. The CDR3 bases are TGCGCCAGCAGCCCACTTACAGGGAGTCAGAAACAGTACTTC. This codes for CASSPLTGSQKQYF.

The chain couples TRBV11-2 to TRBJ1-3; no reliable D call. CDR3 length: 13 residues. Germline CDR1 is SGHAT and CDR2 is FQNNGV. V gave up 3 bases and J gave up 0 bases, with 3 bases separating them. The CDR3 DNA is TGTGCCAGCAGCTTTAGCTCTGGAAACACCATATATTTT. This codes for CASSFSSGNTIYF.

The CDR3 DNA sequence: TGTGCCAGCTCCCTGGGAGGGGCTCAGCAGTACTTC. This sequence encodes CASSLGGAQQYF. The chain recombines TRBV2 with TRBJ2-7, with TRBD2 matching over 7 bases. Germline V gene sequence: CDR1 SNHLY, CDR2 FYNNEI. This CDR3 is 12 amino acids long. V dropped 8 bases and J dropped 8; count of bases not matched to a gene: 9.

This clone has only a few counts. The chain is built from TRBV5-1 and TRBJ2-7; 11 nucleotides line up with TRBD2. The CDR3 has 15 residues. J was trimmed by 8 bases and V by 0 bases; bases with no gene match: 7. Germline loops: CDR1 SGHRS, CDR2 YFSETQ. The CDR3 DNA reads as TGCGCCAGCAGCTTGGCCCTAGCGGGGGGCGGCAAGCAGTACTTC. Translated: CASSLALAGGGKQYF.

This sequence joins TRBV18 and TRBJ2-4, with D possibly TRBD2 on 5 matching bases. The CDR3 spans 14 residues. Germline loops: CDR1 KGHSH, CDR2 LQKENI. The V gene lost 3 bases and the J gene lost 0 bases, with 6 bases spanning the gap. CDR3 sequence reads: CASSPGVAKNIQYF. CDR3 nucleotide sequence: TGTGCCAGCTCACCCGGGGTAGCCAAAAACATTCAGTACTTC. The full variable domain, with the rest looked up from reference TRBV18 and TRBJ2-4, is NAGVMQNPRHLVRRRGQEARLRCSPMKGHSHVYWYRQLPEEGLKFMVYLQKENIIDESGMPKERFSAEFPKEGPSILRIQQVVRGDSAAYFCASSPGVAKNIQYFGAGTRLSVL.

This sequence joins TRBV6-6 and TRBJ2-7, with TRBD1 matching over 10 bases. V was clipped by 10 bases and J by 5 bases; unmatched bases: 2. Germline V gene lookup returns CDR1 MNHNY and CDR2 SVGAGI (reference sequence). There are 11 residues in the CDR3. The CDR3 region has the DNA TGTGCCACCGACAGGGGGCACGAGCAGTACTTC. Amino acids: CATDRGHEQYF.

J is TRBJ1-2 and V is TRBV7-2, with TRBD1 identical over 7 bases. With 1 base clipped from V and 11 bases from J, the junction kept 10 bases outside the gene matches. The CDR3 is 14 residues long. CDR1 is SGHTA, CDR2 FQGNSA, per germline. For the CDR3, the DNA is TGTGCCAGCAGCTTAGGACAGGGACTAGGTAGTTACACCTTC. It is translated as CASSLGQGLGSYTF.

The chain links TRBV7-2 to TRBJ2-5; D remains unclear. Trimming shortened V by 3 bases and J by 4 bases, and 9 bases separated the two germline ends. Per the germline V gene, CDR1 is SGHTA and CDR2 is FQGNSA. The CDR3 runs to 13 residues. CDR3 amino acids: CASSFTRGETQYF. The DNA of the CDR3 is TGTGCCAGCAGCTTTACCAGAGGAGAGACCCAGTACTTC.

This rearrangement joins TRBV19 to TRBJ2-7; unclear D gene. The CDR3 is made up of 13 amino acids. V shed 6 bases and J shed 4 bases, with 13 bases lying between them. Germline CDR1 LNHDA, CDR2 SQIVND (reference sequence). CDR3 loop: CASRSRSSYEQYF. The CDR3 region has the DNA TGTGCCAGTAGGTCGAGGTCCTCGTACGAGCAGTACTTC. Variable domain in full (rest from reference TRBV19 and TRBJ2-7): DGGITQSPKYLFRKEGQNVTLSCEQNLNHDAMYWYRQDPGQGLRLIYYSQIVNDFQKGDIAEGYSVSREKKESFPLTVTSAQKNPTAFYLCASRSRSSYEQYFGPGTRLTVT.

The J gene is TRBJ1-2, the V gene TRBV29-1; D unclear. The CDR3 length is 12 residues. The germline CDR1 and CDR2 sequences are SQVTM and ANQGSEA. Trimming stripped 4 bases from V and 2 bases from J, with 8 bases between. The CDR3: CSVVRQNYGYTF. The CDR3 coding sequence is TGCAGCGTTGTGAGGCAGAACTATGGCTACACCTTC.

V is TRBV7-2 and J is TRBJ2-4, with D perhaps TRBD1 (6 bases). With 5 bases removed from V and 10 bases from J, the gap between germline ends came to 30 bases. This CDR3 has 18 amino acids. The germline gives CDR1 SGHTA, CDR2 FQGNSA. The CDR3 sequence is CASSRRRQGPEGARIQYF. The DNA of the CDR3 is TGTGCCAGCAGCCGTCGGAGGCAGGGGCCAGAAGGGGCAAGGATTCAGTACTTC.

The chain carries TRBV10-2 and TRBJ1-1; D remains ambiguous. Per germline, CDR1 WSHSY and CDR2 SAAADI. CDR3 length: 14 residues. The V end was cut by 4 bases, the J end by 1 base, with 10 bases between. CDR3 sequence (DNA): TGCGCCAGCAGTGGGCGGCGAGAGAACACTGAAGCTTTCTTT. It codes for CASSGRRENTEAFF.

The chain has TRBV6-6 and TRBJ2-3, with 11 positions matching TRBD2. CDR3 length: 16 amino acids. Germline V gene data show CDR1 as MNHNY and CDR2 as SVGAGI (reference sequence). V was clipped by 0 bases and J by 6 bases; unmatched bases: 5. The CDR3 loop is CASSYSTSGVGDTQYF. DNA for the CDR3: TGTGCCAGCAGTTACTCGACTAGCGGGGTAGGGGATACGCAGTATTTT.

The chain uses TRBV11-2 and TRBJ1-2, with TRBD1 identical over 12 bases. The junction had 10 bases not matched to a gene; V was cut back by 3 bases and J by 8 bases. CDR1 is SGHAT and CDR2 is FQNNGV in the germline V gene. The CDR3 loop spans 16 amino acids. CDR3 in amino acids: CASSFPGTGGLLGYTF. In DNA form, the CDR3 reads TGTGCCAGCAGCTTCCCCGGGACAGGGGGCCTGTTGGGCTACACCTTC.

The chain combines TRBV7-2 with TRBJ2-3; TRBD2 matches 9 bases. The CDR3 contains 16 residues. Per germline, CDR1 SGHTA and CDR2 FQGNSA. V dropped 2 bases and J dropped 5; count of bases not matched to a gene: 8. This CDR3 is CASSLLGGGAGDTQYF. In nucleotides, the CDR3 is TGTGCCAGCAGCTTATTGGGCGGGGGGGCCGGAGATACGCAGTATTTT.

V gene TRBV14 combines with J gene TRBJ2-7; TRBD1 is a possible D gene (5 bases). The germline gives CDR1 SGHDN, CDR2 FVKESK. The CDR3 contains 12 residues. V lost 3 bases and J lost 2, with 5 bases in between. DNA of the CDR3: TGTGCCAGCAGCCAGGGGCCCTACGAGCAGTACTTC. It is translated as CASSQGPYEQYF.

The J gene is TRBJ1-6, the V gene TRBV10-1; 10 bases align to TRBD1. The CDR3 is 14 residues long. Trimming took 5 bases from V and 7 from J; bases not matched to a gene: 2. Germline V gives CDR1 WNHNN, CDR2 SYGVQD (reference sequence). The CDR3 DNA follows: TGCGCCAGCAGTCCGGGACAGGGGAATTCACCCCTCCACTTT. It yields the protein CASSPGQGNSPLHF.

This clone came up once. The CDR3 region is CAIRPTSGIASTDTQYF. The CDR3 region has the DNA TGTGCCATCAGACCGACTAGCGGGATTGCTAGCACAGATACGCAGTATTTT. This rearrangement joins TRBV10-3 to TRBJ2-3; TRBD2 matches at 11 bases. Germline V CDR1 and CDR2: ENHRY, SYGVKD. The CDR3 consists of 17 residues. V trimming: 6 bases; J trimming: 0 bases; junction bases outside the gene matches: 8.